The T cell receptor (beta chain) under discussion was sequenced for a study of T cell responses to AZD1222 COVID-19 vaccine. General observations from the study: After two AZD1222 doses, spike-specific TCR breadth and depth rose versus day 0. At 160-218 and 743-854, vaccine-associated CD4 TCRs were dominant, and they spanned spike.

V was pared by 3 bases and J by 7 bases, with 13 bases between. This CDR3 contains 14 residues. Germline V gene sequence: CDR1 SNHLY, CDR2 FYNNEI. Sequencing was performed with immunoSEQ multiplex PCR; in TCRdb, only in-frame clones are kept and a portion is missing. The sample lists 150,000 to 250,000 clones; approximately 90% were seen once. Regarding this clone: Its antigen is not identified.

Analysis merged second doses at about 4 or about 12 weeks. The TCR originated in an adult who received the AZD1222 COVID-19 vaccine. The chain links TRBV2 to TRBJ1-5; D remains ambiguous. The sample was peripheral blood, taken 28 days after the second AZD1222 dose. The CDR3 loop reads CASSEVKGRQPQHF. As DNA, the CDR3 is TGTGCCAGCAGTGAGGTAAAGGGCAGGCAGCCCCAGCATTTT.